A single sample is the source of the 20 T cell receptor beta chains below, sequenced in a study of cytomegalovirus exposure and HLA in healthy donors. With 60 Vbeta and 13 Jbeta primers, the PCR was carried out. TCRdb's copy holds only in-frame clones and misses some; the assay was immunoSEQ multiplex PCR. The repertoire has 210,000 or so clones, approximately 82% of them found once; the top ten carry about 0.6%. Specimen: PBMCs. The receptors were sampled from a woman aged 40 to 55 in good health and CMV-seronegative.

The DNA for the CDR3 is TGTGCCAGCAGCCCAGGGTCAGGGGGCTCGACCACTGAAGCTTTCTTT. Protein: CASSPGSGGSTTEAFF. This chain connects TRBV7-9 to TRBJ1-1; 8 bases are shared with TRBD1. The V and J ends lost 5 bases and 4 bases, in that order; junction bases with no gene match: 12. CDR3 length equals 16 residues. Germline V gene lookup returns CDR1 SEHNR and CDR2 FQNEAQ (reference sequence).

The chain recombines TRBV12-5 with TRBJ2-1, with 9 bases that match TRBD1. Germline-derived CDR1 and CDR2 are LGHNT and FRNRAP. The trim removed 6 bases at V and 0 bases at J, leaving 6 bases unmatched. This CDR3 comprises 16 residues. CDR3 sequence: CASGGQGSSSYNEQFF. CDR3 nucleotide sequence: TGTGCTAGTGGGGGACAGGGCTCGAGCTCCTACAATGAGCAGTTCTTC.

The chain uses TRBV11-1 and TRBJ2-5; D unresolved. Trimming shortened V by 8 bases and J by 2 bases, and 9 bases separated the two germline ends. CDR3 size: 12 residues. The germline gives CDR1 SGHAT, CDR2 FQDESV (reference sequence). CDR3 protein: CASRVDQETQYF. As DNA, the CDR3 is TGTGCCAGCCGGGTCGATCAAGAGACCCAGTACTTC.

V and J are TRBV5-1 and TRBJ2-3, with D unresolved. CDR3 length: 14 amino acids. Trimming took 1 base from V and 2 from J, leaving 8 bases between them. CDR1 and CDR2 (germline): SGHRS, YFSETQ. Here the CDR3 reads CASSLFQVTDTQYF. The CDR3 nucleotides read TGCGCCAGCAGCTTGTTTCAGGTCACAGATACGCAGTATTTT. The entire variable domain, with the rest obtained from reference TRBV5-1 and TRBJ2-3, is as follows: KAGVTQTPRYLIKTRGQQVTLSCSPISGHRSVSWYQQTPGQGLQFLFEYFSETQRNKGNFPGRFSGRQFSNSRSEMNVSTLELGDSALYLCASSLFQVTDTQYFGPGTRLTVL.

The chain joins TRBV28 to TRBJ1-5; D is undetermined. Trimming took 5 bases from V and 4 from J, leaving 3 bases between them. The CDR3 loop spans 11 amino acids. CDR1 is MDHEN, CDR2 SYDVKM, per germline. The CDR3 here is CASSPNQPQHF. The CDR3 bases are TGTGCCAGCAGTCCTAATCAGCCCCAGCATTTT.

On this clone: The junction departs from the called germline gene at one end, perhaps through a read error. The rearrangement links TRBV7-9 to TRBJ2-6; D is tentatively TRBD1 or TRBD2 (8 bases each). The CDR3 length is 16 residues. Germline values: CDR1 SEHNR, CDR2 FQNEAQ (reference sequence). The CDR3, as DNA: TGTTCCAGCAGGACAGGGACTAGCTCTGGGGCCAACGTCCTGACTTTC. It is translated as CSSRTGTSSGANVLTF.

This clone was recorded once. The J gene is TRBJ1-2, the V gene TRBV5-4; TRBD1 might be the D (6 bases). CDR3 length: 13 amino acids. Trimming cost V 7 bases and J 7 bases, with 17 bases left between them. CDR1 is SGHNT and CDR2 is YYREEE in the germline V gene (reference sequence). The CDR3 protein is CASSGGALSGYTF. Here the CDR3 DNA reads TGTGCCAGCTCCGGGGGGGCCCTCAGTGGCTACACCTTC.

The CDR3 spells CASSPNRGSGYTF. The CDR3 DNA sequence: TGTGCCAGCAGCCCCAACAGGGGAAGTGGCTACACCTTC. This sequence joins TRBV14 and TRBJ1-2; 7 bases align to TRBD1. The CDR3 extends over 13 amino acids. CDR1 is SGHDN and CDR2 is FVKESK in the germline V gene. V trimming: 4 bases; J trimming: 7 bases; junction bases outside the gene matches: 6.

In DNA form, the CDR3 reads TGTGCCAGCAGTTACCTCGGGGGGAACCAAGAGCAGTACTTC. This sequence encodes CASSYLGGNQEQYF. The V call is TRBV6-6, the J call TRBJ2-7, with 7 bases identical to TRBD2. The trim removed 2 bases at V and 7 bases at J, leaving 8 bases unmatched. CDR1 MNHNY and CDR2 SVGAGI come from the germline V gene (reference sequence). The CDR3 consists of 14 residues.

This clone was observed a few times. The chain combines TRBV7-9 with TRBJ1-1; D is possibly TRBD1 (6 bases). Germline-derived CDR1 and CDR2 are SEHNR and FQNEAQ (reference sequence). The CDR3 sequence is 13 residues long. With 4 bases removed from V and 4 bases from J, the gap between germline ends came to 10 bases. CDR3: CASSSTGATEAFF. CDR3 coding DNA: TGTGCCAGCAGCTCGACAGGAGCCACTGAAGCTTTCTTT.

The chain has TRBV7-8 and TRBJ2-7, with TRBD1 matching 7 bases. This CDR3 has 12 residues. From germline, CDR1 is SGHVS and CDR2 FQNEAQ. Trimming removed 5 bases from V and 6 bases from J; junction bases left unmatched: 4. The CDR3 sequence is CASSRTGAEQYF. In nucleotides, the CDR3 is TGTGCCAGCAGCCGAACAGGGGCCGAGCAGTACTTC.

This clone appeared once. The V gene is TRBV7-9, the J gene TRBJ1-2, with D unclear. Trimming cost V 0 bases and J 4 bases, with 6 bases left between them. The CDR3 runs to 13 residues. CDR1 and CDR2 from the germline V gene are SEHNR and FQNEAQ (reference sequence). The CDR3 sequence: CASSLAGGYGYTF. Here the CDR3 DNA reads TGTGCCAGCAGCTTAGCAGGCGGCTATGGCTACACCTTC. The complete variable domain, with remaining parts taken from reference TRBV7-9 and TRBJ1-2, reads DTGVSQNPRHKITKRGQNVTFRCDPISEHNRLYWYRQTLGQGPEFLTYFQNEAQLEKSRLLSDRFSAERPKGSFSTLEIQRTEQGDSAMYLCASSLAGGYGYTFGSGTRLTVV.

The chain couples TRBV11-3 to TRBJ2-1; tentatively, D is TRBD2 (6 bases). CDR1 and CDR2 (germline): SGHNT, YENEEA. V lost 8 bases to trimming and J lost 1 base, with 12 bases between them. CDR3 length equals 14 residues. CDR3 DNA sequence: TGTGCCAGCTCCAAGGGGAGGTCCTACAATGAGCAGTTCTTC. Its protein product is CASSKGRSYNEQFF.

V gene TRBV30 combines with J gene TRBJ2-5; no reliable D call. The DNA end favors TRBJ2-7, so the J call may be wrong. This CDR3 region has 13 residues. Per germline, CDR1 GTSNPN and CDR2 SVGIG (reference sequence). CDR3 in DNA: TGTGCCTGGAGTGTGGGTCAGCGCTACGAGCAGTACTTC. Protein product: CAWSVGQRYEQYF.

This clone was counted once. This rearrangement joins TRBV2 to TRBJ1-1, with no clear D. The germline V gene has CDR1 SNHLY and CDR2 FYNNEI. The V end lost 6 bases, the J end lost 7 bases, and 9 bases lay between the germline ends. There are 11 residues in the CDR3. The CDR3 coding sequence is TGTGCCAGCAGGTACAGTTATGAAGCTTTCTTT. Translating gives CASRYSYEAFF.

Written as DNA, the CDR3 is TGTGCCAGCAGCTGGGCCCTCTCTGGAAACACCATATATTTT. Protein product: CASSWALSGNTIYF. The chain joins TRBV5-8 to TRBJ1-3, with no clear D. The V gene lost 3 bases and the J gene lost 0 bases, with 7 bases spanning the gap. From germline, CDR1 is SGHTS and CDR2 YDEGEE. The CDR3 extends over 14 amino acids.

This chain connects TRBV11-3 to TRBJ1-2; 7 bases match TRBD1. CDR1 is SGHNT, CDR2 YENEEA, per germline. The V gene end was trimmed by 4 bases and the J gene end by 8 bases; junction bases not matched to a gene: 7. This CDR3 region has 13 residues. The CDR3 spells CASSSLQGWGYTF. The CDR3 DNA reads as TGTGCCAGCAGCTCCCTACAGGGGTGGGGCTACACCTTC.

The CDR3 sequence: CASSQETGVGLTDTQYF. The CDR3 nucleotides are TGTGCCAGCAGCCAAGAGACAGGGGTGGGTCTCACAGATACGCAGTATTTT. The rearrangement uses TRBV4-2 and TRBJ2-3; 8 nucleotides align to TRBD1. Per the germline V gene, CDR1 is LGHNA and CDR2 is YNFKEQ. CDR3 length: 17 residues. V lost 0 bases, J lost 2 bases, and 7 bases stayed unmatched.

The rearrangement links TRBV5-5 to TRBJ1-4, with a possible D match to TRBD1 (6 bases). The germline CDR1 and CDR2 sequences are SGHKS and YYEKEE (reference sequence). The CDR3 has 15 amino acids. V was trimmed by 4 bases and J by 2 bases, leaving 12 bases between them. The CDR3 DNA sequence: TGTGCCAGCAGCGTGGGGACACCGACTAATGAAAAACTGTTTTTT. This translates into CASSVGTPTNEKLFF.

The genes are TRBV5-1 and TRBJ1-1; D is perhaps TRBD1 (6 bases). Germline CDR1 is SGHRS and CDR2 is YFSETQ. Trimming pared 4 bases from V and 4 bases from J, leaving 17 bases between. The CDR3 sequence is 15 residues long. Written as DNA, the CDR3 is TGCGCCAGCAGCGTGGACACAGGGTTCGGCACTGAAGCTTTCTTT. This translates into CASSVDTGFGTEAFF.